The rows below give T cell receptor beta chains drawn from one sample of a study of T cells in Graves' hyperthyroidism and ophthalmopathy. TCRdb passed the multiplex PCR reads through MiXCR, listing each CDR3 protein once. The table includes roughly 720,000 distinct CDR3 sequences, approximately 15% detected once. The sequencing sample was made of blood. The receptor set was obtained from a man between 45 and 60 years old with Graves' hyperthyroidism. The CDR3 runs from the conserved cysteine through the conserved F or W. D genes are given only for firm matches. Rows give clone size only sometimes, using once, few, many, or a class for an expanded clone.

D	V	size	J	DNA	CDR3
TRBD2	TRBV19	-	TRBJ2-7	TGTGCCAGTAGTATGGGGACTAGCGGGATGCGATCCTACGAGCAGTACTTC	CASSMGTSGMRSYEQYF
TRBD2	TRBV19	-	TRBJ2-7	TGTGCCAGTAGTATAGCGGGACTAGCGGCCTACGAGCAGTACTTC	CASSIAGLAAYEQYF
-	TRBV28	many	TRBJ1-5	TGTGCCAGCACTCCTTGGGGGGCACAACAGCCCCAGCATTTT	CASTPWGAQQPQHF
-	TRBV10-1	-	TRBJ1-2	TGCGCCAGCAGTGAGTCTGGCCGGAGGGGGTATGGCTACACCTTC	CASSESGRRGYGYTF
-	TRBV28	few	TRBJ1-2	TGTGCCAGCACCTCACCGGGGGGCTATGGCTACACCTTC	CASTSPGGYGYTF
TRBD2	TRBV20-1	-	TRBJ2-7	TGCAGTGCTAGGTCCTCTAGGCGGGAGGGCCTAAACGAGCAGTACTTC	CSARSSRREGLNEQYF
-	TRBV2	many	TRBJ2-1	TGTGCCAGCAGCCGAGACAGCGGCAGCTCCTACAATGAGCAGTTCTTC	CASSRDSGSSYNEQFF
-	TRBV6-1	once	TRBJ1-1	TGTGCCAGCAGTGAGACGTCAGGGGCAAGGAACACTGAAGCTTTCTTT	CASSETSGARNTEAFF
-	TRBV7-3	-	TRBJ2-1	TGTGCCAGCAGCCCGTCCTTTAGGGGGAGTGCCTACAATGAGCAGTTCTTC	CASSPSFRGSAYNEQFF
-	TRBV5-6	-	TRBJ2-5	TGTGCCAGCAGCCACTATAGTCAAGAGACCCAGTACTTC	CASSHYSQETQYF
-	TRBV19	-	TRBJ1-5	TGTGCCAGTAGTATAACACTGACTACGCGCAATCAGCCCCAGCATTTT	CASSITLTTRNQPQHF
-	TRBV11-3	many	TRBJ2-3	TGTGCCAGCAGCCCCGACTCGAAAAGCACAGATACGCAGTATTTT	CASSPDSKSTDTQYF
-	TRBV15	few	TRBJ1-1	TGTGCCACCAGCAGAGAATGGGCAGGGGCGGGCACTGAAGCTTTCTTT	CATSREWAGAGTEAFF
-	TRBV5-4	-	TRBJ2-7	TGTGCCAGCAGCATCCGGGGGCTATCCGTCGAGCAGTACTTC	CASSIRGLSVEQYF
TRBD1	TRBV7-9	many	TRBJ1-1	TGTGCCAGCACCCCTGACAGGGTCCCGGACACTGAAGCTTTCTTT	CASTPDRVPDTEAFF
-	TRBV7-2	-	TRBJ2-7	TGTGCCACCAGCTTACTCGGGTCCTACGAGCAGTACTTC	CATSLLGSYEQYF
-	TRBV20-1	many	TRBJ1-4	TGCAGTGCTAGAGATAGAGAGGGGCGCAATAATGAAAAACTGTTTTTT	CSARDREGRNNEKLFF